A selection of T cell receptor beta chains follows, all from one sample in a study of cytotoxic CD8 clonotypes in ibrutinib-treated CLL. Generated by immunoSEQ multiplex PCR, the TCRdb table keeps only in-frame clones and is missing some. The top ten clones hold about 2.1% of a sample with roughly 150,000 clones, roughly 77% of them seen once. Sample: PBMCs, taken after 12 months of ibrutinib treatment. Receptor source: a human donor with chronic lymphocytic leukemia. The CDR3 runs from the conserved cysteine through the conserved F or W.

J gene | V gene | CDR3 protein
TRBJ2-2 | TRBV18 | CASSPDRGGTGELFF
TRBJ1-1 | TRBV28 | CASSLLGGMGTEAFF
TRBJ2-1 | TRBV7-7 | CASSLEGSSGANEQFF
TRBJ1-6 | TRBV9 | CASSVSGTPNSPLHF
TRBJ2-6 | TRBV2 | CASSSYRGYSGANVLTF
TRBJ2-5 | TRBV28 | CASSQSGTGATKTQYF
TRBJ2-2 | TRBV5-1 | CASSWDPWAGELFF
TRBJ2-2 | TRBV5-6 | CASSVGTGELFF
TRBJ1-4 | TRBV30 | CAWNYRSNEKLFF
TRBJ2-5 | TRBV14 | CASSQNRQETQYF
TRBJ1-5 | TRBV9 | CASSPLGGSGNQPQHF
TRBJ1-1 | TRBV6-6 | CASSRRHTSNTEAFF
TRBJ1-2 | TRBV28 | CASSLNLRDYGYTF
TRBJ2-3 | TRBV5-1 | CASSPESWGDTQYF
TRBJ1-5 | TRBV2 | CASSPDRSYSNQPQHF